What follows is one TCR beta chain and its context. Its antigen is unknown. This sample was taken from a study of T cell clusters in autoimmune cytopenias. Study results and caveats: Primary autoimmune cytopenia patients seemingly lacked the physiological T cell clusters found in healthy donors.

This CDR3 is 18 amino acids long. Germline-derived CDR1 and CDR2 are MNHEY and SMNVEV (reference sequence). TRB was amplified from about 260 ng of peripheral blood genomic DNA per sample. TRB was amplified by touch-down multiplex PCR, primer pools A and B combined. With the multiplex PCR reads reprocessed, TCRdb shows one record per CDR3 protein and no DNA. The sample's table shows roughly 5,100 distinct CDR3 sequences. These records were also assigned to another study, of T cell repertoires in aging, cancer and after chemotherapy. From that study: Over several months to years, re-sampled healthy donor repertoires clearly shared clones.

Sequences were obtained from peripheral blood. The gene calls are TRBV27 and TRBJ1-2; without DNA, the TCRdb call of TRBD1 cannot be checked. The TCR was taken from a human donor in good health. CDR3 sequence: CASSENRGRVSANYGYTF.